A selection of T cell receptor beta chains follows, all from one sample in a study of OX40 agonist ivuxolimab in advanced cancers. Measured with immunoSEQ multiplex PCR; TCRdb has only the in-frame clones, and not every one. The data show 20,000 to 25,000 clones, roughly 88% seen once. Sequencing was performed on CD4+ or CD8+ T cells sorted from blood, taken in a trial of the OX40 agonist ivuxolimab. All receptors come from an adult with an advanced solid tumor such as melanoma, head and neck, liver or kidney cancer. The CDR3 runs from the conserved cysteine through the conserved F or W. D genes are given only for firm matches. Clone size is not always given. Where it is, it says once, few, many or a class for expanded clones.

>-|TRBJ2-7|TRBV2|-
TGTGCCAGCTTAGAGCCCCAGGACTCCTACGAGCAGTACTTC
CASLEPQDSYEQYF
>-|TRBJ2-7|TRBV5-1|-
TGCGCCAGCAGCTTTCACCCGGGACAATCCTACGAGCAGTACTTC
CASSFHPGQSYEQYF
>-|TRBJ1-2|TRBV6-1|-
TGTGCCAGCAGTGAGACCGGACTCTATGGCTACACCTTC
CASSETGLYGYTF
>-|TRBJ2-7|TRBV4-3|TRBD2
TGCGCCAGCAGCCCCAGGGCTAGCGGGAGGGGGTACGAGCAGTACTTC
CASSPRASGRGYEQYF
>few|TRBJ2-4|TRBV9|TRBD2
TGTGCCAGCAGCGCGGGAGGCAGGCCAAACATTCAGTACTTC
CASSAGGRPNIQYF
>-|TRBJ2-5|TRBV29-1|TRBD2
TGCAGCGTTGGAGCGGGAGGGTCTAGAGAGACCCAGTACTTC
CSVGAGGSRETQYF
>-|TRBJ2-6|TRBV27|-
TGTGCCAGCAGTTTTTTGAACCCCGTTTCTGGGGCCAACGTCCTGACTTTC
CASSFLNPVSGANVLTF
>-|TRBJ2-7|TRBV7-9|TRBD1
TGTGCCAGCAGCCCCCCCGAGGGGGACAGGCCCCTCGAAGAGCAGTACTTC
CASSPPEGDRPLEEQYF
>-|TRBJ1-2|TRBV19|TRBD1
TGTGCCAGTAGTCCCCCCAGGGGGCTTGGCTATGGCTACACCTTC
CASSPPRGLGYGYTF
>-|TRBJ1-3|TRBV9|-
TGTGCCAGCAGCGTACGAACCGAGGTCGACTCTGGAAACACCATATATTTT
CASSVRTEVDSGNTIYF
>-|TRBJ2-3|TRBV7-2|-
TGTGCCAGCAGCTATCGTCATATATTAGATACGCAGTATTTT
CASSYRHILDTQYF
>-|TRBJ2-5|TRBV7-9|-
TGTGCCAGCAGCTTGTTTGAACTGGAAGAGACCCAGTACTTC
CASSLFELEETQYF
>few|TRBJ2-2|TRBV19|-
TGTGCCAGTAGTTGGGGGCAAGGCACCGGGGAGCTGTTTTTT
CASSWGQGTGELFF
>-|TRBJ2-1|TRBV5-6|-
TGTGCCAGCAGCTTGAGGGGTACCTACAATGAGCAGTTCTTC
CASSLRGTYNEQFF
>once|TRBJ2-1|TRBV19|-
TGTGCCAGTAGTATTCCCCGGAGGGCGGTGTGCAATGAGCAGTTCTTC
CASSIPRRAVCNEQFF
>-|TRBJ2-1|TRBV4-1|-
TGCGCCAGCAGCCCAGTCCGGGACGCCAACAATGAGCAGTTCTTC
CASSPVRDANNEQFF
>-|TRBJ2-1|TRBV5-1|-
TGCGCCAGCAGCACCCTCGACAGTGCCTCCTACAATGAGCAGTTCTTC
CASSTLDSASYNEQFF
>-|TRBJ2-7|TRBV7-2|-
TGTGCCAGCAGCTTAGTTACAGGGTACGGCTACGAGCAGTACTTC
CASSLVTGYGYEQYF
>few|TRBJ2-1|TRBV6-4|-
TGTGCCAGCACGGTACACAATGAGCAGTTCTTC
CASTVHNEQFF
>-|TRBJ2-7|TRBV6-5|-
TGTGCCAGCAGTTACTCCGAGGGCCACGAGCAGTACTTC
CASSYSEGHEQYF
>-|TRBJ2-1|TRBV7-2|-
TGTGCCAGCAGCTCCCGGGACTGGGGAGACAATGAGCAGTTCTTC
CASSSRDWGDNEQFF
>once|TRBJ1-1|TRBV2|-
TGTGCCAGCAGTGAATGGGGGAACACTGAAGCTTTCTTT
CASSEWGNTEAFF
>-|TRBJ1-2|TRBV27|TRBD1
TGTGCCAGCAGTTTTGCAGGGGGCCGTATTGGCTACACCTTC
CASSFAGGRIGYTF
>few|TRBJ2-5|TRBV9|-
TGTGCCAGCAGCGTAGGGGAGCGCCAGGAGACCCAGTACTTC
CASSVGERQETQYF
>-|TRBJ1-2|TRBV28|-
TGTGCCAGCAGTCCCCAAGGTTGGCGGGGGATGTTTGAGGTTGGCTACACCTTC
CASSPQGWRGMFEVGYTF
>-|TRBJ2-5|TRBV7-9|TRBD1
TGTGCCAGCAGCCCCCAAGAAGGGACAGGGGTGGAGACCCAGTACTTC
CASSPQEGTGVETQYF
>-|TRBJ2-7|TRBV13|-
TGTGCCAGCAGCTTATCCACCTACGAGCAGTACTTC
CASSLSTYEQYF
>-|TRBJ1-2|TRBV13|TRBD1
TGTGCCAGCAGCTTTCGGACAGGATCCCTCTATGGCTACACCTTC
CASSFRTGSLYGYTF
>few|TRBJ2-7|TRBV27|-
TGTGCCAGCAGCCTAGCGCGATCCTACGAGCAGTACTTC
CASSLARSYEQYF
>-|TRBJ1-2|TRBV9|-
TGTGCCAGCAGCGTAGCTCCGGGTAACTATGGCTACACCTTC
CASSVAPGNYGYTF
>-|TRBJ2-3|TRBV5-1|-
TGCGCCAGCAGCCCTAGGACTGGGGCAGATACGCAGTATTTT
CASSPRTGADTQYF
>-|TRBJ2-1|TRBV9|-
TGTGCCAGCAGCGTAGATGAGGGTTCCCTATTCCACAATGAGCAGTTCTTC
CASSVDEGSLFHNEQFF
>-|TRBJ2-3|TRBV7-9|TRBD2
TGTGCCAGCAGCTACAGACTAGCCGCGCTCACAGATGCCCAGTATTTT
CASSYRLAALTDAQYF
>once|TRBJ2-1|TRBV4-3|TRBD2
TGCGCCAGCAGCCAAGTCCTAGGACTAGCTAGTGAGCAGTTCTTC
CASSQVLGLASEQFF
>-|TRBJ1-5|TRBV29-1|TRBD1
TGCAGCGTTGGGGACGCCGGGACAGGGGAGGTCAATCAGCCCCAGCATTTT
CSVGDAGTGEVNQPQHF
>-|TRBJ1-1|TRBV6-6|-
TGTGCCAGCAGTTATGCAGGGAGGCTGAACACTGAAGCTTTCTTT
CASSYAGRLNTEAFF